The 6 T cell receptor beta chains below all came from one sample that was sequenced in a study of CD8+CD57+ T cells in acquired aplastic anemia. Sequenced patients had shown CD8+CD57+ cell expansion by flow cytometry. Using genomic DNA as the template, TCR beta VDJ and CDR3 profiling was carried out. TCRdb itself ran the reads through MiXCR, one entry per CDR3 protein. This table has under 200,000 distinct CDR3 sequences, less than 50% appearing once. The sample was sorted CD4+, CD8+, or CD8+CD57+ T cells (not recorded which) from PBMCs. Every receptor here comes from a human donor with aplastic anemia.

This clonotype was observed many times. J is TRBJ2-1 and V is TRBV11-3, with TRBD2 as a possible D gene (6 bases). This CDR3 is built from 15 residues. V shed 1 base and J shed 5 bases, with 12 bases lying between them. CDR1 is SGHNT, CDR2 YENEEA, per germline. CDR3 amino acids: CASSLGGGPNNEQFF. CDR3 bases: TGTGCCAGCAGCTTAGGTGGAGGGCCAAACAATGAGCAGTTCTTC.

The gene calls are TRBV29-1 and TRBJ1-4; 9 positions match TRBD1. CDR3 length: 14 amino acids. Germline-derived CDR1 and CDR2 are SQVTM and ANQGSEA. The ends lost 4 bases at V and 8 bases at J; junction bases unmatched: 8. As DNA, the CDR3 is TGCAGCGTTGGGAGCGGGACAGGGATGGAAAAACTGTTTTTT. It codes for CSVGSGTGMEKLFF.

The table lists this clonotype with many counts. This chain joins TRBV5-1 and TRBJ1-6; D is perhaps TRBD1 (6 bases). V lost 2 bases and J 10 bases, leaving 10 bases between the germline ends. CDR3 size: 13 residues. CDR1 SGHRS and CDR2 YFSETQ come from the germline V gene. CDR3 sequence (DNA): TGCGCCAGCAGCTTTAGGGGGAACTCACCCCTCCACTTT. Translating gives CASSFRGNSPLHF.

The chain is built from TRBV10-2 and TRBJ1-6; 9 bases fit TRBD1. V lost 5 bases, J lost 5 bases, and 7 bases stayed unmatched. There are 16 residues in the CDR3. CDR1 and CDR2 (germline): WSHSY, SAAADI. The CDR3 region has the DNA TGCGCCAGCAGTCTCTTCCGGGACAGGGATAATTCACCCCTCCACTTT. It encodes CASSLFRDRDNSPLHF.

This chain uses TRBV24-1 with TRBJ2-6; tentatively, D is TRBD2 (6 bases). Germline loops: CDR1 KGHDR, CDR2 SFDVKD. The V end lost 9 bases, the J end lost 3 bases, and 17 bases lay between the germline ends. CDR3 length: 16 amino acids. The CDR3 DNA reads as TGTGCCACCGGAGGGGTGGGGGGTAGTGGGGCCAACGTCCTGACTTTC. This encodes CATGGVGGSGANVLTF.

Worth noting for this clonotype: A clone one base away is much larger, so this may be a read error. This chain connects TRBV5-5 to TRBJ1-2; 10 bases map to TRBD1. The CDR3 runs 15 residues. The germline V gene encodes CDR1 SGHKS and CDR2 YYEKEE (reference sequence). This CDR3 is CASSSGQGVGYGYAF. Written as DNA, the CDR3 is TGTGCCAGCAGCTCTGGACAGGGGGTCGGCTATGGCTACGCCTTC.